This T cell receptor beta chain was identified during a study of CD8+ T cells in alopecia areata. Background on the study: Dosing spanned 6 to 18 months on tofacitinib, then 6 months off drug. Notes on the study in general: Patients showed less clear TCR sequence sharing than mice, possibly partly because of HLA diversity.

CDR3 length equals 13 residues. The V and J ends lost 5 bases and 6 bases, in that order; junction bases with no gene match: 5. Looked up from germline, CDR1 is MNHNS and CDR2 is SASEGT. RNA was extracted and reverse transcribed into cDNA as the sequencing template. The assay was immunoSEQ multiplex PCR, and TCRdb's table has in-frame clones only and misses some. Counted here are about 180,000 clones, 50% to 75% occurring once; the ten biggest clones make up 14% to 15%. This clone was picked up a small number of times. The antigen remains unidentified. The sequence came from a human donor with alopecia areata. This specimen was CD4+ T cells sorted from blood, taken at week 0. The chain uses TRBV6-1 and TRBJ1-2; 8 bases map to TRBD1. The DNA for the CDR3 is TGTGCCAGCAGTAAACAACAGGGGGATGGCTACACCTTC. It encodes CASSKQQGDGYTF.